This T cell receptor (beta chain) comes out of a study of OX40 agonist ivuxolimab in advanced cancers. Study-level information: Ivuxolimab, an agonist antibody against OX40 (CD134), was given to patients. Whole-study results and caveats: Antigen specificity was not determined for the expanded peripheral T cells. There was clonal expansion of CD4+ and CD8+ blood T cells by week 6 at 0.1 to 3.0 mg/kg. Among the least clonally expanded were partial responders at 0.1-3.0 mg/kg.

Measured with immunoSEQ multiplex PCR; TCRdb has only the in-frame clones, and not every one. Of over 95,000 clones detected, 91% appear once; the ten largest clones hold approximately 0.32%. V lost 1 base and J 1 base, leaving 1 base between the germline ends. CDR3 size: 13 residues. The germline V gene encodes CDR1 LNHDA and CDR2 SQIVND (reference sequence). In this sample, this clone turned up once. The antigen is unknown. Sequenced here: CD4+ or CD8+ T cells sorted from blood, sampled in a trial of the OX40 agonist ivuxolimab. The rearrangement uses TRBV19 and TRBJ2-2; D gene ambiguous. This clonotype was obtained from an adult with an advanced solid tumor such as melanoma, head and neck, liver or kidney cancer. CDR3 in amino acids: CASSIGNTGELFF. DNA of the CDR3: TGTGCCAGTAGTATAGGGAACACCGGGGAGCTGTTTTTT. Full variable domain (missing parts from reference TRBV19 and TRBJ2-2): DGGITQSPKYLFRKEGQNVTLSCEQNLNHDAMYWYRQDPGQGLRLIYYSQIVNDFQKGDIAEGYSVSREKKESFPLTVTSAQKNPTAFYLCASSIGNTGELFFGEGSRLTVL.